These T cell receptor beta chains were read from a single sample in a study of blood T cells in healthy people across ages. In TCRdb, the 5' RACE reads were re-called with MiXCR into one record per CDR3 protein. The sample includes 1,300,000 or so distinct CDR3 sequences, around 55% of them seen just once. Material for sequencing was blood. Receptors originate from a man between 18 and 35 years old in good health. Each CDR3 is given with its conserved first and last residue. The order of the fields is clone size, V gene, J gene, CDR3 length, D gene, CDR3 protein, CDR3 DNA. The D gene is left open where the match is weak. Some rows have no size entry. The others give once, few or many, or a class for an expanded clone.

NA	TRBV7-8	TRBJ2-3	16	TRBD2	CASSLGSGGPTDTQYF	TGTGCCAGCAGCTTGGGTAGCGGGGGGCCCACAGATACGCAGTATTTT
NA	TRBV12-3/TRBV12-4	TRBJ2-7	14	TRBD2	CTSSLGGEGYEQYF	TGTACCAGCAGTTTAGGCGGGGAGGGTTACGAGCAGTACTTC
NA	TRBV20-1	TRBJ2-7	16	NA	CSANPPKTGRSYEQYF	TGCAGTGCTAACCCCCCGAAGACAGGCCGCTCCTACGAGCAGTACTTC
NA	TRBV4-3	TRBJ1-5	14	NA	CASSQGQLIQPQHF	TGCGCCAGCAGCCAAGGACAGTTAATCCAGCCCCAGCATTTT
NA	TRBV7-6	TRBJ2-1	14	NA	CASSQRKYANEQFF	TGTGCCAGCAGCCAGCGAAAGTACGCCAATGAGCAGTTCTTC
few	TRBV29-1	TRBJ2-2	15	NA	CSVGAGLKASGELFF	TGCAGCGTTGGGGCGGGCCTCAAGGCGTCCGGGGAGCTGTTTTTT
NA	TRBV9	TRBJ2-7	14	TRBD2	CASTTGTNTLEQYF	TGTGCCAGCACAACCGGGACTAACACTTTGGAGCAGTACTTC
NA	TRBV6-2/TRBV6-3	TRBJ2-1	14	NA	CASSYSRGAAEQFF	TGTGCCAGCAGTTACTCCAGAGGGGCGGCTGAGCAGTTCTTC
once	TRBV6-2/TRBV6-3	TRBJ2-7	14	NA	CASKSVGAAYEQYF	TGTGCCAGCAAATCAGTGGGGGCGGCTTACGAGCAGTACTTC
few	TRBV6-2/TRBV6-3	TRBJ2-7	16	NA	CASSYSIRGLEYEQYF	TGTGCCAGCAGTTACTCGATACGAGGTCTAGAGTACGAGCAGTACTTC
NA	TRBV27	TRBJ2-1	12	NA	CASRRGYNEQFF	TGTGCCAGCAGGAGGGGTTACAATGAGCAGTTCTTC
NA	TRBV4-3	TRBJ2-1	16	TRBD2	CASSQGTSGGMNEQFF	TGCGCCAGCAGCCAAGGGACTAGCGGGGGGATGAATGAGCAGTTCTTC
NA	TRBV20-1	TRBJ2-1	17	NA	CSALILDRGTSYNEQFF	TGCAGTGCCTTAATTCTGGATAGAGGGACCTCGTACAATGAGCAGTTCTTC
NA	TRBV29-1	TRBJ2-1	15	TRBD2	CSVDGTSGSYNEQFF	TGCAGCGTTGATGGGACTAGCGGCTCCTACAATGAGCAGTTCTTC
NA	TRBV25-1	TRBJ2-4	15	NA	CASRNIPGAKNIQYF	TGTGCCAGCAGGAACATCCCGGGTGCCAAAAACATTCAGTACTTC
NA	TRBV29-1	TRBJ2-7	15	NA	CSVLIPGREKAEQYF	TGCAGCGTTTTAATACCGGGACGAGAAAAGGCCGAGCAGTACTTC
few	TRBV29-1	TRBJ1-2	12	NA	CSVERGTYGYTF	TGCAGCGTTGAACGTGGTACCTATGGCTACACCTTC
few	TRBV27	TRBJ2-7	14	TRBD1	CASRGTGGGYEQYF	TGTGCCAGCCGAGGGACAGGGGGCGGGTACGAGCAGTACTTC
NA	TRBV7-2	TRBJ2-7	17	TRBD2	CASSSAGTSGVSYEQYF	TGTGCCAGCAGCTCAGCCGGGACTAGCGGGGTATCCTACGAGCAGTACTTC
NA	TRBV6-2/TRBV6-3	TRBJ1-2	14	NA	CASSPGGQTYGYTF	TGTGCCAGCAGTCCCGGCGGACAAACCTATGGCTACACCTTC
NA	TRBV27	TRBJ1-5	13	NA	CASSLSLGQPQHF	TGTGCCAGCAGTTTATCATTGGGCCAGCCCCAGCATTTT
NA	TRBV5-1	TRBJ2-3	14	NA	CASSLAVNEDTQYF	TGCGCCAGCAGCTTGGCCGTGAATGAAGATACGCAGTATTTT
NA	TRBV14	TRBJ2-1	14	NA	CASSQVIAGNEQFF	TGTGCCAGCAGCCAAGTCATAGCAGGCAATGAGCAGTTCTTC
NA	TRBV29-1	TRBJ2-7	15	TRBD1	CSVGPYGQGLDEQYF	TGCAGCGTTGGACCCTACGGACAGGGGCTGGACGAGCAGTACTTC